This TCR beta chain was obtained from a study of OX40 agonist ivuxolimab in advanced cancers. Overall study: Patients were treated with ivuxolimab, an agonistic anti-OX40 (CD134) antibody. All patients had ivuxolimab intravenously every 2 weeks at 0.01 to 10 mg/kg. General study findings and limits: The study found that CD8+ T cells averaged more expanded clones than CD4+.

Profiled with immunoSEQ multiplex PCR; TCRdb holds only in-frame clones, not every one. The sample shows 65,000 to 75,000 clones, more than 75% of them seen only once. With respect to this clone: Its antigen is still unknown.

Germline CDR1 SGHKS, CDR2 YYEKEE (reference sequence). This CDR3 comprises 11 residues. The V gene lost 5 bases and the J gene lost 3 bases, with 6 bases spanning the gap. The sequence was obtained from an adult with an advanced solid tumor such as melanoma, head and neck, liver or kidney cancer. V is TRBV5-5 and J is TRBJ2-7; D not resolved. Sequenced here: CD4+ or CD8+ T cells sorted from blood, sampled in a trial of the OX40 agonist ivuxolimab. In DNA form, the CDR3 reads TGTGCCAGCAGTTCCTACTACGAGCAGTACTTC. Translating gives CASSSYYEQYF.